The clone carrying this T cell receptor beta chain was observed many times. Its antigen is unknown. This CDR3 is built from 15 residues. The V segment lost 6 bases and the J segment 5 bases; nucleotides outside the gene matches: 3. Per the germline V gene, CDR1 is SEHNR and CDR2 is FQNEAQ (reference sequence). The sample comes from a study of T cells in Graves' hyperthyroidism and ophthalmopathy. Study in general: Specimen type is peripheral blood, collected at initial diagnosis prior to any treatment.

TCR beta CDR3 region amplification was performed from RNA transcripts. In the first-round RT-PCR of the TCR CDR3, the HTBI primer set was used. Each CDR3 protein is one row after TCRdb ran MiXCR on the multiplex PCR reads. The data hold some 250,000 distinct CDR3 sequences, with roughly 15% observed a single time. General study results and limits: The majority of expanded thyroid clonotypes above 0.001 also appeared in blood. In validation, the model predicted ophthalmopathy. These predictions came a median about 6 months before onset.

Recently diagnosed hyperthyroidism of less than 2 months' duration affected patients aged 18 to 65. The chain is built from TRBV7-9 and TRBJ2-2; 13 bases are shared with TRBD2. The sequence came from a middle-aged woman with Graves' hyperthyroidism that later progressed to Graves' ophthalmopathy. The sample consisted of blood. The CDR3 nucleotides are TGTGCCAGCAGGCCGGGACTAGCGGGAACCGGGGAGCTGTTTTTT. It specifies CASRPGLAGTGELFF.